This TCR beta chain came from a study of T cell responses to AZD1222 COVID-19 vaccine (dated by TCRdb to the early 2020s). Turning to the overall study: AZD1222 recipients given second doses at about 4 weeks or at about 12 weeks were pooled, since spike-specific TCR depth and breadth were not found to differ between the two schedules. A total of just over 230 trial participants underwent TCR sequencing, of whom nearly 210 received two doses of AZD1222 and around 25 received two doses of the MenACWY control vaccine. Trial participants were enrolled into age subgroups of 18-55, 56-69 and 70-plus years, which contained around 150, 28 and 57 TCR-sequenced participants, respectively.

The full study reports these points: Epitopes outside the regions mutated in the B.1.351 and B.1.1.7 variants were reportedly recognized by nearly half of the unique spike-specific TCRs. The 56-69-year group was small, and its depth increase did not reach significance, likely because of low power. Because no day 14 peak-response samples were available, the repertoires could be characterized only after the peak T cell response. After two AZD1222 doses, spike-specific TCR breadth and depth were significantly higher than at day 0 and than in MenACWY recipients. CD4 TCRs associated with the vaccine covered the entire spike protein, and the dominant responses were in regions 160-218 and 743-854. Most participants were white British and females outnumbered males, and the authors suggested that clonal diversity may have been underestimated. Only five to seven AZD1222 recipients were SARS-CoV-2 seropositive at baseline, limiting conclusions about previously exposed vaccinees.

The CDR3 regions of human TCRbeta chains were subjected to immunosequencing. In the authors' own workflow: Repertoire TCRs were matched against a reference library of SARS-CoV-2-specific TCRs generated with the MIRA antigen-specificity platform. Breadth was defined as the fraction of unique TCRs that were SARS-CoV-2-associated. Depth was defined as the fraction of total T cells that were SARS-CoV-2-associated. Using the MIRA data, each spike-specific TCR was assigned both to the spike region to which the TCR was reactive and to a CD4 or CD8 class. Log10-transformed breadth and depth values were compared by one-way ANOVA with Sidak's multiple comparisons tests. TCRdb limited this immuneACCESS table to in-frame rearrangements with V and J called. A share of clones is missing; checked studies link under half to unresolved V genes, and the rest is unexplained. V and J calls plus clone size are reproduced from that table; the DNA served to infer D and trimming. The sample yields approximately 150,000 clones; approximately 90% were counted once. Clones ranked in the top ten supply roughly 2.8% of the sample.

This specimen's time point label, interpreted: baseline before first vaccination. Vaccinee samples came from UK trials COV001 and COV002, including a single-blind randomized controlled phase 2/3 trial of AZD1222 (ChAdOx1 nCoV-19) in healthy adults. For TCRbeta chain sequencing, PBMC samples from trial participants were taken at day 0 and at day 28 after the second dose. This clone is considered medium-sized (0.01 to 0.1%). Its antigen target is currently unknown. The sample holds no much larger clone one base away, and base qualities are not on file. The germline V gene provides CDR1 LGHNA and CDR2 YSLEER. Ends trimmed: V by 1 base, J by 1 base; bases unmatched to a gene: 7. Including the terminal cysteine and phenylalanine, the CDR3 comprises 17 residues. The sequence is cut down to CDR3 DNA, 51 bases in frame from base 1.

The sample in question was peripheral blood, obtained on day 0 of AZD1222 vaccination. The TCR was taken from an adult in good health. The chain couples TRBV4-3 to TRBJ2-1; 7 central nucleotides agree with TRBD2. The CDR3 region reads CASSQGAGDLSYNEQFF. The DNA sequence reads TGCGCCAGCAGCCAAGGGGCGGGGGACTTGTCCTACAATGAGCAGTTCTTC.